This paragraph covers one T cell receptor beta chain sequence. Both 60 Vbeta primers and 13 Jbeta primers went into the PCR. Repertoires were generated with immunoSEQ multiplex PCR, while TCRdb's copy carries only in-frame clones and drops some. The sample includes 250,000 or so clones, around 81% of them seen just once. The sample originates from a study of cytomegalovirus exposure and HLA in healthy donors. With V trimmed by 5 bases and J by 5 bases, 7 bases remained unmatched. Germline lookup yields CDR1 SGHAT and CDR2 FQNNGV. This CDR3 contains 14 residues. This clonotype originated in a woman aged 55-70 years in good health and CMV-seropositive. Sequenced material: PBMCs. The genes are TRBV11-2 and TRBJ2-7, with 9 nucleotides matching TRBD2. The CDR3 spells CASSPGLAWDEQYF. CDR3 nucleotide sequence: TGTGCCAGCAGCCCCGGACTAGCGTGGGACGAGCAGTACTTC.